The 15 T cell receptor beta chains below come from one sample, sequenced in a study of cytomegalovirus exposure and HLA in healthy donors. PCR amplification relied on 60 Vbeta primers (plus 13 Jbeta primers). Clones were sequenced by immunoSEQ multiplex PCR, and TCRdb holds only the in-frame ones, with some missing. The sample has under 150,000 clones, about 78% seen once. The sample was PBMCs. The origin of the receptors is a human donor in good health.

V is TRBV18 and J is TRBJ2-7; possibly TRBD2 for D (6 bases). Trimming shortened V by 2 bases and J by 2 bases, and 13 bases separated the two germline ends. CDR3 length: 15 amino acids. The germline CDR1 and CDR2 sequences are KGHSH and LQKENI. The CDR3 nucleotides read TGTGCCAGCTCACCAGTTGGGACTCCCCCCTACGAGCAGTACTTC. It specifies CASSPVGTPPYEQYF.

The table lists this clone with a few counts. The gene calls are TRBV9 and TRBJ2-7, with a possible D match to TRBD2 (5 bases). The length of the CDR3 is 15 residues. Germline assignment: CDR1 SGDLS and CDR2 YYNGEE. Trimming shortened V by 0 bases and J by 4 bases, and 14 bases separated the two germline ends. The CDR3 region has the DNA TGTGCCAGCAGCGTAGATCCCGGGGTGAGGTACGAGCAGTACTTC. Its protein is CASSVDPGVRYEQYF.

The chain has TRBV11-2 and TRBJ2-7; 13 bases line up with TRBD2. CDR1 is SGHAT and CDR2 is FQNNGV in the germline V gene. This CDR3 has 16 residues. The V gene end was trimmed by 3 bases and the J gene end by 3 bases; junction bases not matched to a gene: 5. The CDR3 region is CASSFRTSGGDYEQYF. CDR3 sequence (DNA): TGTGCCAGCAGCTTCAGAACTAGCGGGGGGGACTACGAGCAGTACTTC. The variable domain in full, with the rest retrieved from reference TRBV11-2 and TRBJ2-7, is EAGVAQSPRYKIIEKRQSVAFWCNPISGHATLYWYQQILGQGPKLLIQFQNNGVVDDSQLPKDRFSAERLKGVDSTLKIQPAKLEDSAVYLCASSFRTSGGDYEQYFGPGTRLTVT.

In regard to this clone: The limits of the CDR3 on the DNA are not certain, so only TCRdb's listed CDR3 is given. The chain employs TRBV28 and TRBJ2-7; TRBD2 reflects the table's D call only, with no check against the DNA. The germline V gene encodes CDR1 MDHEN and CDR2 SYDVKM. The CDR3 spans 16 residues, counting both ends. The CDR3 spells CASSSSGLAGVYEQYF.

The V and J genes are TRBV6-1 and TRBJ2-2; 10 positions agree with TRBD1. Trimming at V came to 6 bases and at J to 3 bases, leaving 1 base not matched to a gene. The germline V gene encodes CDR1 MNHNS and CDR2 SASEGT. The CDR3 spans 14 residues. CDR3 DNA sequence: TGTGCCAGCAGCGGGACAGGGGACACCGGGGAGCTGTTTTTT. It is translated as CASSGTGDTGELFF.

V usage is TRBV19 and J usage is TRBJ2-1; tentatively, D is TRBD2 (5 bases). The V end was cut by 2 bases, the J end by 8 bases, with 22 bases between. CDR3 length equals 17 residues. Germline V gene sequence: CDR1 LNHDA, CDR2 SQIVND (reference sequence). The CDR3 coding sequence is TGTGCCAGTAGTATAAGTACTGAGCCGGGGATACTGGATGAGCAGTTCTTC. Translating it yields CASSISTEPGILDEQFF.

This clone was recorded a few times. The chain uses TRBV6-5 and TRBJ1-2; possible D gene TRBD1, 6 bases. This CDR3 has 14 amino acids. Germline lookup yields CDR1 MNHEY and CDR2 SVGAGI. The V end lost 5 bases, the J end lost 8 bases, and 18 bases lay between the germline ends. The CDR3 DNA reads as TGTGCCAGCAGTCCCGGGGGGGGCAGTAGGGGCTACACCTTC. Encoded protein: CASSPGGGSRGYTF.

The chain is built from TRBV30 and TRBJ1-5; D is unclear. The CDR3 is made up of 13 amino acids. V lost 2 bases and J 6 bases, leaving 11 bases between the germline ends. Germline lookup yields CDR1 GTSNPN and CDR2 SVGIG (reference sequence). CDR3 sequence: CAWSSLIGQPQHF. CDR3 coding DNA: TGTGCCTGGAGTTCCCTGATCGGTCAGCCCCAGCATTTT.

The genes are TRBV25-1 and TRBJ1-2, with TRBD1 identical over 7 bases. After removal of 7 bases from V and 8 bases from J, the junction contained 13 bases not matched to a gene. The CDR3 spans 14 residues. The germline CDR1 and CDR2 sequences are MGHDK and SYGVNS. For the CDR3, the DNA is TGTGCCAGCAAGGATAATAGGGGGCCCTACGGCTACACCTTC. This translates into CASKDNRGPYGYTF.

The chain combines TRBV25-1 with TRBJ1-1; 7 bases are a match to TRBD1. J gave up 8 bases and V 3 bases, and 15 bases lay outside the gene matches. Per the germline V gene, CDR1 is MGHDK and CDR2 is SYGVNS. This CDR3 is built from 16 residues. CDR3 protein: CASSDLGTAMLSEAFF. CDR3 DNA sequence: TGTGCCAGCAGTGACCTCGGGACAGCCATGTTGTCGGAAGCTTTCTTT.

The chain employs TRBV7-2 and TRBJ2-7; unclear D gene. The CDR3 spans 11 residues. Trimming pared 4 bases from V and 4 bases from J, leaving 5 bases between. The germline V gene encodes CDR1 SGHTA and CDR2 FQGNSA. The CDR3 reads CASSSRYEQYF. The CDR3 bases are TGTGCCAGCAGCTCGAGATACGAGCAGTACTTC.

V gene TRBV7-9 combines with J gene TRBJ2-1, with 9 bases identical to TRBD2. The CDR3 loop spans 17 amino acids. The J segment lost 6 bases and the V segment lost 4 bases, leaving 13 bases of the junction unmatched. Germline CDR1 reads SEHNR; CDR2 reads FQNEAQ (reference sequence). The CDR3 DNA reads as TGTGCCAGCAGCTCCCCCGCGGGAGGGCTCTTCGGCAATGAGCAGTTCTTC. Protein sequence: CASSSPAGGLFGNEQFF.

This chain joins TRBV19 and TRBJ1-1; no definite D call. Deletions cut 6 bases from V and 1 base from J, with 12 bases between. CDR3 length equals 14 residues. Germline CDR1 reads LNHDA; CDR2 reads SQIVND (reference sequence). The CDR3, as DNA: TGTGCCAGTAGAAAAAGCCTCAAGAACACTGAAGCTTTCTTT. Its protein is CASRKSLKNTEAFF.

The gene calls are TRBV2 and TRBJ2-5; TRBD2 agrees at 10 bases. The length of the CDR3 is 16 residues. From germline, CDR1 is SNHLY and CDR2 FYNNEI. J gave up 2 bases and V 3 bases, and 6 bases lay outside the gene matches. Here the CDR3 DNA reads TGTGCCAGCAGTGACGGAGCGGGGGGGATTCAAGAGACCCAGTACTTC. This gives the protein CASSDGAGGIQETQYF.

The rearrangement uses TRBV5-4 and TRBJ2-4; tentatively, D is TRBD2 (6 bases). This CDR3 comprises 16 residues. Trimming removed 0 bases from V and 6 bases from J, with 16 bases in between. Germline V CDR1 and CDR2: SGHNT, YYREEE (reference sequence). The CDR3 protein is CASSLAGGAFRNIQYF. CDR3 nucleotides: TGTGCCAGCAGCTTGGCCGGGGGAGCCTTCCGAAACATTCAGTACTTC.